Presented here are 4 T cell receptor beta chains from one specimen sequenced in a study of blood T cells in healthy people across ages (dated by TCRdb to between 2014 and 2017). The library was produced with 5' RACE. The instrument given in TCRdb is Illumina HiSeq 2500. A second PCR of roughly 6 to 11 cycles was run with a J-beta primer mix and a sample-barcoded 5' primer. TCRdb reanalyzed the raw reads on its own, using fastp at Q25 for trimming and MiXCR for clone calling, and kept in-frame beta chains. Identical CDR3 proteins give one entry, which carries the most common genes and DNA. Within this sample are 1.5 million or so distinct CDR3 sequences, with 35% to 45% of them counted one time only. The top ten clones comprise less than 8% of the sample. The sample was blood. These receptors were taken from a woman younger than 35 in good health.

In this sample, this clonotype turned up a few times. The chain recombines TRBV28 with TRBJ1-5, with 7 bases lining up with TRBD1. Germline assignment: CDR1 MDHEN and CDR2 SYDVKM. With 6 bases clipped from V and 0 bases from J, the junction kept 11 bases outside the gene matches. This CDR3 has 17 amino acids. CDR3 coding DNA: TGTGCCAGCAGCCCCCCCTTGGGACAGTATAGCAATCAGCCCCAGCATTTT. It translates to CASSPPLGQYSNQPQHF.

The gene calls are TRBV2 and TRBJ1-6; D gene uncertain. The CDR3 covers 15 residues. CDR1 SNHLY and CDR2 FYNNEI come from the germline V gene. The V end lost 6 bases, the J end lost 6 bases, and 15 bases lay between the germline ends. Here the CDR3 reads CASRDNGDFNSPLHF. In DNA, the CDR3 is TGTGCCAGCAGGGATAACGGGGATTTTAATTCACCCCTCCACTTT. The full variable domain, completed using reference TRBV2 and TRBJ1-6, is EPEVTQTPSHQVTQMGQEVILRCVPISNHLYFYWYRQILGQKVEFLVSFYNNEISEKSEIFDDQFSVERPDGSNFTLKIRSTKLEDSAMYFCASRDNGDFNSPLHFGNGTRLTVT.

This chain uses TRBV27 with TRBJ2-1; no reliable D call. The CDR3 is 16 amino acids. CDR1 and CDR2 (germline): MNHEY, SMNVEV (reference sequence). V was cut by 5 bases and J by 0 bases, with 14 bases left in between. CDR3 region: CASSNRPVRSYNEQFF. DNA for the CDR3: TGTGCCAGCAGTAACCGACCTGTCCGCTCCTACAATGAGCAGTTCTTC.

A note on this clonotype: One base away lies a much larger clone, so this may be a sequencing read error. V usage is TRBV10-3 and J usage is TRBJ2-7, with 7 nucleotides matching TRBD1. Germline assignment: CDR1 ENHRY and CDR2 SYGVKD. The CDR3 extends over 14 amino acids. The CDR3 bases are TGTGCCACCAGTGAGGGGACAGATATCTACGAGCAGTACTTC. As protein: CATSEGTDIYEQYF.